A selection of T cell receptor beta chains follows, all from one sample in a study of beta chain features in type 1 diabetes. Clones were sequenced by immunoSEQ multiplex PCR, and TCRdb holds only the in-frame ones, with some missing. Among about 230,000 clones listed, 7.5% to 10% were seen once. The material sequenced was naive CD4+ T cells from blood. The origin of the receptors is a young woman in good health. CDR3s include the opening cysteine and the closing phenylalanine or tryptophan. A D gene is named only where the DNA matches it firmly. For some rows the clone size is stated as once, few or many, or as a class when expanded; others skip it.

CASSSGGEQYF	TGTGCCAGCAGCTCTGGCGGTGAGCAGTACTTC	TRBV27	NA	NA	TRBJ2-7
CASSSGLASYEQYF	TGCGCCAGCAGCTCGGGACTAGCCTCCTACGAGCAGTACTTC	TRBV5-1	few	TRBD2	TRBJ2-7
CASKRQGAGYTF	TGTGCCAGCAAGAGACAGGGAGCTGGCTACACCTTC	TRBV2	NA	TRBD1	TRBJ1-2
CASSLGSGGQGNQPQHF	TGTGCCAGCAGCTTAGGTTCAGGGGGGCAGGGCAATCAGCCCCAGCATTTT	TRBV7-9	NA	TRBD1	TRBJ1-5
CASSPQLNTDTQYF	TGTGCCAGCTCACCCCAACTTAACACAGATACGCAGTATTTT	TRBV18	NA	NA	TRBJ2-3
CASSIGQGGIGTDTQYF	TGCGCCAGCAGCATCGGACAGGGTGGGATCGGAACAGATACGCAGTATTTT	TRBV5-1	few	TRBD1	TRBJ2-3
CASSPGTPTYEQYF	TGCGCCAGCAGCCCCGGGACACCTACCTACGAGCAGTACTTC	TRBV5-1	NA	NA	TRBJ2-7
CSVEPSGGAYEQYF	TGCAGCGTTGAACCCAGCGGGGGCGCCTACGAGCAGTACTTC	TRBV29-1	few	TRBD2	TRBJ2-7
CASSQGAPRLSEKLFF	TGTGCCAGCAGCCAAGGGGCCCCCCGCCTTAGTGAAAAACTGTTTTTT	TRBV4-2	NA	NA	TRBJ1-4
CASSPHTSNYEQYF	TGCGCCAGCAGCCCCCACACTAGTAACTACGAGCAGTACTTC	TRBV5-1	few	NA	TRBJ2-7
CASSLRQGPTDTQYF	TGTGCCAGCAGCTTACGACAGGGTCCCACAGATACGCAGTATTTT	TRBV7-3	few	TRBD1	TRBJ2-3
CASDQTGTYGYTF	TGTGCCAGCGACCAGACAGGCACCTATGGCTACACCTTC	TRBV19	few	NA	TRBJ1-2
CASSQPAVTYYGYTF	TGCGCCAGCAGCCAACCCGCCGTTACTTACTATGGCTACACCTTC	TRBV4-1	few	NA	TRBJ1-2
CASSYRESNQPQHF	TGTGCCAGCAGTTATCGGGAGAGCAATCAGCCCCAGCATTTT	TRBV6-6	NA	NA	TRBJ1-5
CASSQDEPKRLTGELFF	TGCGCCAGCAGCCAAGATGAACCTAAGCGTCTGACCGGGGAGCTGTTTTTT	TRBV4-1	NA	NA	TRBJ2-2
CASSPESGRAVDTQYF	TGTGCCAGCAGCCCCGAAAGCGGGAGGGCAGTAGATACGCAGTATTTT	TRBV5-4	few	TRBD2	TRBJ2-3
CAWSEPGKPQHF	TGTGCCTGGAGCGAGCCAGGGAAGCCCCAGCATTTT	TRBV30	NA	NA	TRBJ1-5
CASSLQGTNTEAFF	TGCGCCAGCAGCTTACAGGGAACGAACACTGAAGCTTTCTTT	TRBV5-1	few	NA	TRBJ1-1
CAWSHRGGEKLFF	TGTGCCTGGAGTCACAGGGGCGGTGAAAAACTGTTTTTT	TRBV30	few	TRBD1	TRBJ1-4
CASSAGAGEPYEQYF	TGCGCCAGCAGCGCCGGGGCAGGGGAGCCCTACGAGCAGTACTTC	TRBV5-1	NA	NA	TRBJ2-7
CASSELSGATGELFF	TGTGCCAGCAGTGAATTGTCAGGGGCCACCGGGGAGCTGTTTTTT	TRBV2	few	NA	TRBJ2-2
CASRRAGVASQPQHF	TGTGCCAGCAGGAGAGCAGGGGTGGCGTCTCAGCCCCAGCATTTT	TRBV7-2	few	NA	TRBJ1-5
CASFDTGSYNEQFF	TGTGCCAGCTTCGACACCGGCTCCTACAATGAGCAGTTCTTC	TRBV27	NA	NA	TRBJ2-1
CASSSGGTGGYEQYF	TGTGCCAGCAGTTCCGGGGGAACAGGGGGCTACGAGCAGTACTTC	TRBV28	NA	TRBD1	TRBJ2-7
CAWGWTTVGELFF	TGTGCCTGGGGGTGGACTACCGTTGGGGAGCTGTTTTTT	TRBV30	NA	NA	TRBJ2-2
CASSRGLAGNSYEQYF	TGTGCCAGCAGCCGGGGACTAGCGGGAAACTCCTACGAGCAGTACTTC	TRBV4-2	NA	TRBD2	TRBJ2-7
CASSPRAGTTDIQYF	TGTGCCAGCAGCCCCAGGGCTGGGACTACGGACATTCAGTACTTC	TRBV11-2	few	TRBD2	TRBJ2-4
CAWRGVPNEQFF	TGTGCCTGGAGGGGAGTGCCCAATGAGCAGTTCTTC	TRBV30	many	NA	TRBJ2-1
CASLVTYSGNTIYF	TGTGCCAGCCTAGTTACCTACTCTGGAAACACCATATATTTT	TRBV2	NA	NA	TRBJ1-3
CASALGGVSTDTQYF	TGTGCCAGCGCCCTCGGGGGGGTTAGCACAGATACGCAGTATTTT	TRBV6-5	NA	TRBD2	TRBJ2-3
CASSATGQGSFNGYTF	TGTGCCAGCAGCGCCACGGGACAGGGATCGTTCAATGGCTACACCTTC	TRBV9	few	TRBD1	TRBJ1-2
CASNTLQELKNYGYTF	TGTGCCAGCAACACATTACAGGAACTCAAAAACTATGGCTACACCTTC	TRBV21-1	NA	NA	TRBJ1-2
CASGLAGGLYEQYF	TGTGCCAGCGGTCTAGCGGGGGGTCTCTACGAGCAGTACTTC	TRBV28	few	TRBD2	TRBJ2-7
CASSLERFSYEQYF	TGTGCCAGCAGCTTAGAGCGGTTCTCCTACGAGCAGTACTTC	TRBV7-2	few	NA	TRBJ2-7
CASSAGQGTYEQYF	TGTGCCAGCAGCGCGGGACAGGGGACCTACGAGCAGTACTTC	TRBV2	few	TRBD1	TRBJ2-7
CSVGERETQYF	TGCAGCGTTGGCGAGCGGGAGACCCAGTACTTC	TRBV29-1	many	NA	TRBJ2-5
CASSTTSSYEQYF	TGTGCCAGCAGTACGACAAGCTCCTACGAGCAGTACTTC	TRBV5-4	NA	NA	TRBJ2-7
CATLKPGSPASGYTF	TGTGCCACCCTCAAACCGGGGTCGCCAGCTAGTGGCTACACCTTC	TRBV6-5	NA	NA	TRBJ1-2
CASRHPGTDNYGYTF	TGTGCCAGCAGACATCCCGGGACAGATAACTATGGCTACACCTTC	TRBV6-8	NA	TRBD1	TRBJ1-2
CASSQEGGLAASGELFF	TGTGCCAGCAGCCAAGAGGGGGGACTAGCTGCCTCCGGGGAGCTGTTTTTT	TRBV4-2	NA	TRBD2	TRBJ2-2
CATRSEAKSHEQFF	TGCGCCACCCGTTCTGAGGCTAAATCGCATGAGCAGTTCTTC	TRBV5-1	few	NA	TRBJ2-1
CASSAGTGGGEQFF	TGTGCCAGCAGTGCTGGGACAGGGGGCGGTGAGCAGTTCTTC	TRBV6-1	few	TRBD1	TRBJ2-1
CASSVVLGELFF	TGTGCCAGCAGCGTAGTCTTGGGGGAGCTGTTTTTT	TRBV9	many	NA	TRBJ2-2
CASSYRLGGADEKLFF	TGTGCCAGCAGTTACAGGTTGGGGGGGGCCGATGAAAAACTGTTTTTT	TRBV6-5	NA	NA	TRBJ1-4
CASSQIAVQETQYF	TGCGCCAGCAGCCAAATAGCGGTCCAAGAGACCCAGTACTTC	TRBV4-1	few	NA	TRBJ2-5
CATSRGQSPSNTGELFF	TGTGCCACCAGCAGAGGACAGAGCCCATCGAACACCGGGGAGCTGTTTTTT	TRBV15	few	NA	TRBJ2-2
CASSNPGLAGGPGRETQYF	TGTGCCAGCAGCAACCCGGGACTAGCGGGAGGGCCGGGAAGGGAGACCCAGTACTTC	TRBV5-4	few	TRBD2	TRBJ2-5
CSVGTTGGRTEAFF	TGCAGCGTTGGAACCACAGGGGGCCGAACTGAAGCTTTCTTT	TRBV29-1	NA	TRBD1	TRBJ1-1
CASRGAGGPQFF	TGTGCCAGCAGAGGCGCGGGAGGGCCGCAGTTCTTC	TRBV6-1	few	TRBD2	TRBJ2-1
CASRWLTANYGYTF	TGTGCCAGTAGATGGTTGACAGCTAACTATGGCTACACCTTC	TRBV19	NA	NA	TRBJ1-2
CASSRTGGTEQFF	TGTGCCAGCAGCCGGACAGGGGGCACTGAGCAGTTCTTC	TRBV5-4	NA	TRBD1	TRBJ2-1
CASSQGLEQYF	TGTGCCAGCAGCCAGGGCCTCGAGCAGTACTTC	TRBV7-6	NA	NA	TRBJ2-7